This T cell receptor beta chain was obtained from a study of T cell responses to AZD1222 COVID-19 vaccine (dated by TCRdb to the early 2020s). Background for the entire study: AZD1222 recipients given second doses at about 4 weeks or at about 12 weeks were pooled, since spike-specific TCR depth and breadth were not found to differ between the two schedules. Trial participants were enrolled into age subgroups of 18-55, 56-69 and 70-plus years, which contained roughly 140, 27 and 60 TCR-sequenced participants, respectively. A total of under 250 trial participants underwent TCR sequencing, of whom more than 200 had received two doses of AZD1222 and about 26 had received two doses of the MenACWY control vaccine.

Sample time point, as interpreted from the label and publication: baseline before first vaccination. Samples from vaccinated people were obtained from the UK trials COV001 and COV002, which included a single-blind randomized controlled phase 2/3 trial of AZD1222 (ChAdOx1 nCoV-19) in healthy adults. For TCRbeta chain sequencing, PBMC samples from trial participants were taken at day 0 and at day 28 after the second dose. Broad study findings and their caveats: Nearly half of unique spike-specific TCRs reportedly recognized epitopes outside regions mutated in the B.1.351 and B.1.1.7 variants. Because no day 14 peak-response samples were available, repertoires were characterized only after the peak T cell response. Conclusions about previously exposed vaccinees were limited because only a handful of AZD1222 recipients were SARS-CoV-2 seropositive at baseline. Vaccine-associated CD4 TCRs spanned the whole spike protein, with dominant responses in regions 160-218 and 743-854. Participants were mostly white British and included more females than males, and it was suggested by the authors that clonal diversity may have been underestimated. Spike-specific TCR breadth and depth rose significantly after two AZD1222 doses compared with day 0 and with MenACWY recipients. The 56-69-year group was small, and its depth increase did not reach significance, likely because of low power.

The CDR3 regions of human TCRbeta chains were analyzed by immunosequencing. The authors processed their data as follows. TCRs in the repertoires were matched against a reference library of SARS-CoV-2-specific TCRs that had been generated with the MIRA antigen-specificity platform. Breadth was defined as the fraction of unique TCRs that were SARS-CoV-2-associated, and depth was defined as the fraction of total T cells that were SARS-CoV-2-associated. Using the MIRA data, each spike-specific TCR was assigned both to the spike region to which the TCR was reactive and to a CD4 or CD8 class. Log10-transformed breadth and depth values were compared by one-way ANOVA with Sidak's multiple comparisons tests. The source is immuneACCESS, and TCRdb retained only in-frame sequences with V and J called. Part of the clones is not carried over; for the studies checked, unresolved V genes explain less than half of this, and the remainder is unexplained. V, J and clone size are taken as reported in that table, and D and trimming were inferred from the DNA itself. The table for this sample lists some 130,000 clones; more than 85% of them were counted only once. Clones ranked in the top ten supply 2.8% of the sample.

CDR1 is given as LGHNA and CDR2 as YSLEER, both from the germline V gene. V has 0 bases trimmed and J has 8 bases trimmed; junction bases matching no gene number 7. The CDR3 spans 16 residues, from the cysteine through the phenylalanine. The sequence is cut down to CDR3 DNA, 48 bases in frame from base 1. On this clone itself: It lacks a known antigen. No clone much larger than this one lies a single base away; base qualities are absent.

The receptor chain draws on TRBV4-3 and TRBJ1-2, with 12 bases aligning to TRBD1. The sample in question was peripheral blood, obtained on day 0 of AZD1222 vaccination. The source of this sequence is an adult in good health. The CDR3 region has the sequence CASSQDWDRGRSGYTF. The nucleotide sequence reads as follows: TGCGCCAGCAGCCAAGACTGGGACAGGGGGCGGTCCGGCTACACCTTC.